This TCR beta chain was obtained from a study of OX40 agonist ivuxolimab in advanced cancers. Autoimmune disease history or systemic immunosuppression meant exclusion. Regarding this clone: Its specificity is not known.

The study, taken as a whole, reports: Specificity for antigen went undetermined in the expanded peripheral T cells.

TCRdb's table, derived via immunoSEQ multiplex PCR, lists solely in-frame clones and lacks some. The sample includes around 77,000 clones, 85% of them seen just once. Germline CDR1 is SEHNR and CDR2 is FQNEAQ (reference sequence). The CDR3 runs 14 residues. V lost 4 bases and J lost 3, with 9 bases in between. The rearrangement joins TRBV7-9 to TRBJ2-2, with D perhaps matching TRBD1 (5 bases). The source of this sequence is an adult with an advanced solid tumor such as melanoma, head and neck, liver or kidney cancer. The specimen was CD4+ or CD8+ T cells sorted from blood, collected in a trial of the OX40 agonist ivuxolimab. The CDR3 loop is CASSSDTYTGELFF. The CDR3, as DNA: TGTGCCAGCAGCTCGGACACGTACACCGGGGAGCTGTTTTTT.